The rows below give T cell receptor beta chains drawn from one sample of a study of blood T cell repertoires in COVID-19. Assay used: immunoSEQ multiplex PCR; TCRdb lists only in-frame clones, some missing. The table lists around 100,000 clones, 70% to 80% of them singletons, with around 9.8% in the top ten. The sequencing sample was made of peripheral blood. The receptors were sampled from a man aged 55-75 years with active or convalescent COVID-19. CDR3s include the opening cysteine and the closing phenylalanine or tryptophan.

CASSLNREQYF TRBJ2-7 TRBV7-6
CASSQDLDSPEAFF TRBJ1-1 TRBV6-4
CASSESNGLADSYEQYF TRBJ2-7 TRBV10-2
CASSGPTGTSGRGNTGELFF TRBJ2-2 TRBV2
CASSSDRDSEAFF TRBJ1-1 TRBV7-9
CSAGKDYYEQYF TRBJ2-7 TRBV29-1
CASTQSNLARTWETQYF TRBJ2-5 TRBV7-2
CASSLREGNTEAFF TRBJ1-1 TRBV7-9
CASSLDGVGYTF TRBJ1-2 TRBV11-2
CASSPGLGIDTDTQYF TRBJ2-3 TRBV7-2
CASSQGPRDNSPLHF TRBJ1-6 TRBV4-1
CASSLDGPLDEQYF TRBJ2-7 TRBV5-1
CSAKWTAKETQYF TRBJ2-5 TRBV29-1
CAISESARQTYGYTF TRBJ1-2 TRBV10-3
CAWSDRGRQPQHF TRBJ1-5 TRBV30
CATSRGGQNSPLHF TRBJ1-6 TRBV15
CASSRDRVYGYTF TRBJ1-2 TRBV27
CASSEVLAGGKRDTQYF TRBJ2-3 TRBV10-2
CASRTRRGTPYSGANVLTF TRBJ2-6 TRBV19
CASSRGQRNTEAFF TRBJ1-1 TRBV7-2
CASSQGLAGAYEQYF TRBJ2-7 TRBV4-1
CASSFRQGARNNEQFF TRBJ2-1 TRBV27
CASRGGGSEKLFF TRBJ1-4 TRBV3-1/TRBV3-2
CASSLGIQGKLFF TRBJ1-4 TRBV7-8
CATSDYSGRRTSDTQYF TRBJ2-3 TRBV24-1
CASSLTGVEGYTF TRBJ1-2 TRBV28
CASSLSRRTGAPRNEQFF TRBJ2-1 TRBV27
CASSQAGRAGEQYF TRBJ2-7 TRBV3-1/TRBV3-2
CASSQGGQSNQPQHF TRBJ1-5 TRBV3-1/TRBV3-2